This T cell receptor (beta chain) is drawn from a study of T cells after yellow fever vaccination. Overall study results and limits: Once the booster was given, most primary-vaccination clones reappeared, at about 96% for CD4 and 88% for CD8. There was a small share of clonotypes that showed up in both the CD4 and CD8 compartments.

From the 5' RACE reads, TCRdb called clonotypes with MiXCR, one entry per CDR3 protein. The table records some 290,000 distinct CDR3 sequences, around 10% of them present only once. This CDR3 is built from 14 residues. The V end was cut by 3 bases, the J end by 1 base, with 6 bases between. Looked up from germline, CDR1 is KGHSH and CDR2 is LQKENI. This clonotype was counted a few times. Its antigen is currently unknown. The rearrangement joins TRBV18 to TRBJ2-2; a possible D gene is TRBD1 (5 bases). The receptor was derived from a man between 18 and 29 years old who received the YFV17D yellow fever vaccine. The sample was CD4+ T cells sorted from PBMCs, taken 45 days after the yellow fever booster vaccination. DNA of the CDR3: TGTGCCAGCTCACCCAGGGTGAACACCGGGGAGCTGTTTTTT. Amino acids: CASSPRVNTGELFF.